Shown below are 12 T cell receptor beta chains from a single sample sequenced in a study of blood T cell repertoires in COVID-19. Profiling relied on immunoSEQ multiplex PCR, and the TCRdb table lists in-frame clones only, not all of them. The sample lists about 150,000 clones, approximately 86% occurring once. What was sequenced was peripheral blood. Source of these receptors: a woman of 80 years or more with active or convalescent COVID-19.

The chain links TRBV18 to TRBJ2-1, with TRBD2 matching 11 bases. The CDR3 spans 16 residues. With V trimmed by 0 bases and J by 7 bases, 5 bases remained unmatched. In germline, CDR1 is KGHSH, CDR2 LQKENI. For the CDR3, the DNA is TGTGCCAGCTCACCACCGGGACTAGCGGCCCAAAATGAGCAGTTCTTC. Its translation is CASSPPGLAAQNEQFF. Full variable domain (remainder filled in from reference TRBV18 and TRBJ2-1): NAGVMQNPRHLVRRRGQEARLRCSPMKGHSHVYWYRQLPEEGLKFMVYLQKENIIDESGMPKERFSAEFPKEGPSILRIQQVVRGDSAAYFCASSPPGLAAQNEQFFGPGTRLTVL.

This clone appeared a few times. This sequence joins TRBV28 and TRBJ1-1, with 7 bases aligning to TRBD1. Germline V gene lookup returns CDR1 MDHEN and CDR2 SYDVKM. The CDR3 sequence is 15 residues long. V trimming: 6 bases; J trimming: 0 bases; junction bases outside the gene matches: 7. The CDR3 spells CASSPQGQMNTEAFF. In DNA form, the CDR3 reads TGTGCCAGCAGCCCACAGGGGCAGATGAACACTGAAGCTTTCTTT.

The chain recombines TRBV4-1 with TRBJ1-2; perhaps TRBD1 as D (6 bases). Trimming cost V 0 bases and J 4 bases, with 9 bases left between them. Germline lookup yields CDR1 MGHRA and CDR2 YSYEKL. The CDR3 is 14 amino acids. CDR3 nucleotides: TGCGCCAGCAGCCAAGATGGGACACCCTATGGCTACACCTTC. Its protein is CASSQDGTPYGYTF.

The CDR3 nucleotides are TGTGCCACCCCGGGACAGGGGGCGAACACCGGGGAGCTGTTTTTT. It codes for CATPGQGANTGELFF. V is TRBV6-6 and J is TRBJ2-2; 11 bases fit TRBD1. V gave up 10 bases and J gave up 0 bases; unmatched junction bases: 4. This CDR3 comprises 15 residues. Per the germline V gene, CDR1 is MNHNY and CDR2 is SVGAGI (reference sequence).

The CDR3 reads CASSPGPNQPQHF. The CDR3 coding sequence is TGTGCCAGCTCACCTGGGCCGAATCAGCCCCAGCATTTT. The J gene is TRBJ1-5, the V gene TRBV18; no definite D call. Trimming stripped 3 bases from V and 4 bases from J, with 7 bases between. From germline, CDR1 is KGHSH and CDR2 LQKENI. CDR3 length: 13 amino acids.

The CDR3 loop reads CASGLGQRGYEQYF. As DNA, the CDR3 is TGTGCTAGTGGTTTGGGACAGCGGGGCTACGAGCAGTACTTC. The V call is TRBV12-5, the J call TRBJ2-7; TRBD2 matches 7 bases. CDR3 length: 14 amino acids. Germline trimming cut 1 base from V and 3 bases from J; bases unmatched to any gene: 3. Germline CDR1 LGHNT, CDR2 FRNRAP.

A few counts support this clone. The chain is built from TRBV29-1 and TRBJ1-5; 9 positions agree with TRBD1. CDR3 length: 14 residues. CDR1 is SQVTM, CDR2 ANQGSEA, per germline. V trimming: 4 bases; J trimming: 4 bases; junction bases outside the gene matches: 5. CDR3 nucleotide sequence: TGCAGCGTTGGGGACAGGGATGGTAATCAGCCCCAGCATTTT. It translates to CSVGDRDGNQPQHF.

The chain joins TRBV7-3 to TRBJ2-5; no reliable D call. Germline CDR1 and CDR2: SGHTA and FQGTGA. The V and J ends lost 3 bases and 2 bases respectively, with 7 bases between them. The CDR3 is 13 amino acids. As DNA, the CDR3 is TGTGCCAGCAGCTTTGGCGGACAAGAGACCCAGTACTTC. Protein: CASSFGGQETQYF.

The genes are TRBV5-1 and TRBJ2-3; 10 bases are a match to TRBD2. Germline V gene sequence: CDR1 SGHRS, CDR2 YFSETQ. The V and J ends lost 5 bases and 1 base, in that order; junction bases with no gene match: 1. The CDR3 totals 14 residues. The CDR3 reads CASRGTSGTDTQYF. The CDR3 DNA reads TGCGCCAGCAGAGGGACTAGCGGCACAGATACGCAGTATTTT.

The sample holds a few counts of this clone. J is TRBJ1-3 and V is TRBV7-9; D ambiguous. Per the germline V gene, CDR1 is SEHNR and CDR2 is FQNEAQ (reference sequence). Trimming left V 5 bases short and J 0 bases short, with 11 bases between. This CDR3 region has 15 residues. CDR3 residues: CASSPSGSSGNTIYF. DNA for the CDR3: TGTGCCAGCAGCCCCTCGGGGTCCTCTGGAAACACCATATATTTT. Full variable domain (remainder filled in from reference TRBV7-9 and TRBJ1-3): DTGVSQNPRHKITKRGQNVTFRCDPISEHNRLYWYRQTLGQGPEFLTYFQNEAQLEKSRLLSDRFSAERPKGSFSTLEIQRTEQGDSAMYLCASSPSGSSGNTIYFGEGSWLTVV.

The chain uses TRBV13 and TRBJ2-3, with D perhaps TRBD2 (6 bases). The CDR3 is 13 residues long. V dropped 6 bases and J dropped 7 bases, with 14 bases sitting between them. Germline V gene lookup returns CDR1 PRHDT and CDR2 FYEKMQ (reference sequence). Here the CDR3 reads CASRIPGGNTQYF. DNA for the CDR3: TGTGCCAGCAGGATCCCAGGCGGGAATACGCAGTATTTT.

V is TRBV12-3 or TRBV12-4 and J is TRBJ1-2; 7 nucleotides align to TRBD1. The CDR3 loop spans 12 amino acids. With 7 bases clipped from V and 8 bases from J, the junction kept 7 bases outside the gene matches. CDR3 DNA sequence: TGTGCCAGCAAACAGGGGTCTAGGGGCTACACCTTC. Its protein product is CASKQGSRGYTF.